The TCR beta chain described here comes from a study of graft-versus-host responses after intestinal transplantation. Intraepithelial and lamina propria lymphocytes were isolated from graft specimens. Sequencing used immunoSEQ multiplex PCR; TCRdb keeps in-frame clones, though not all of them. The data show roughly 1,000 clones, nearly 85% seen once. The clonotype was recovered from a human patient who received an intestinal transplant, so some T cells may come from the graft donor. The sequences come from ileum tissue, collected about 110 days after intestinal transplant.

As DNA, the CDR3 is TGTGCCAGCAGTTTGCGGGAGACCCAGTACTTC. Translating gives CASSLRETQYF. The chain recombines TRBV5-6 with TRBJ2-5, with D unclear. Deletions cut 5 bases from V and 5 bases from J, with 7 bases between. Germline V gene data show CDR1 as SGHDT and CDR2 as YYEEEE. This CDR3 has 11 residues.